The sequence of this T cell receptor beta chain was determined in a study of CD8 T cells in Susac syndrome. The table lists this clonotype with many counts. Reverse transcription of roughly 0.5 to 1 ug RNA was carried out with random hexamers. A multiplex approach, immunoSEQ multiplex PCR, amplified TCR beta CDR3 across 54 Vbeta and 13 Jbeta. TCRdb reanalysed the immunoSEQ multiplex PCR reads using MiXCR and keeps one entry per CDR3 protein. The sample has 150,000 to 200,000 distinct CDR3 sequences; more than 85% are singletons. The clonotype originates from a human donor with Susac syndrome. The sequencing input was CD8+ T cells from PBMCs.

For the CDR3, the DNA is TGTGCCAGCAGTCTGGGGGATACGCAGTATTTT. This encodes CASSLGDTQYF. The chain combines TRBV12-3 or TRBV12-4 with TRBJ2-3; D is unresolved. V was trimmed by 5 bases and J by 6 bases, leaving 6 bases between them. The CDR3 loop spans 11 amino acids.